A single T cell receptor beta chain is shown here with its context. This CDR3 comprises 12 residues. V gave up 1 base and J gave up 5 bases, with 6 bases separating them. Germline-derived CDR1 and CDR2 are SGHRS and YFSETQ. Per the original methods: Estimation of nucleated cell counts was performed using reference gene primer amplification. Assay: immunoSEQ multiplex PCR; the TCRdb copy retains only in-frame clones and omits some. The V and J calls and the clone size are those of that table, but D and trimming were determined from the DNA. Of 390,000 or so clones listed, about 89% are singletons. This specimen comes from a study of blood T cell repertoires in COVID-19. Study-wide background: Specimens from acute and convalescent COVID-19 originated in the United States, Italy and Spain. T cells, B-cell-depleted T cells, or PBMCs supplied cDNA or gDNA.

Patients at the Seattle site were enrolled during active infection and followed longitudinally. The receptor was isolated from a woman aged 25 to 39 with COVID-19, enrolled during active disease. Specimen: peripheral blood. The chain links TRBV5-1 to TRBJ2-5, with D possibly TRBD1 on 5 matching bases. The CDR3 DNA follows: TGCGCCAGCAGCTTGAAGGGGGAGACCCAGTACTTC. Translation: CASSLKGETQYF.